This TCR beta chain came from a study of cytomegalovirus exposure and HLA in healthy donors. Trimming removed 3 bases at V and 4 bases at J, with 9 bases between. From germline, CDR1 is MNHEY and CDR2 SMNVEV (reference sequence). This CDR3 is built from 13 residues. The PCR was carried out with 60 Vbeta primers and 13 Jbeta primers. Sequencing used immunoSEQ multiplex PCR; TCRdb keeps in-frame clones, though not all of them. The repertoire holds a few hundred thousand clones, with about 75% as singletons. The sequenced sample consisted of PBMCs. J is TRBJ1-2 and V is TRBV27; D is undetermined. The source is a woman aged 30 to 39 in good health and CMV-seronegative. The CDR3 nucleotides read TGTGCCAGCAGTTTTACAGCTTTCTATGGCTACACCTTC. It yields the protein CASSFTAFYGYTF.